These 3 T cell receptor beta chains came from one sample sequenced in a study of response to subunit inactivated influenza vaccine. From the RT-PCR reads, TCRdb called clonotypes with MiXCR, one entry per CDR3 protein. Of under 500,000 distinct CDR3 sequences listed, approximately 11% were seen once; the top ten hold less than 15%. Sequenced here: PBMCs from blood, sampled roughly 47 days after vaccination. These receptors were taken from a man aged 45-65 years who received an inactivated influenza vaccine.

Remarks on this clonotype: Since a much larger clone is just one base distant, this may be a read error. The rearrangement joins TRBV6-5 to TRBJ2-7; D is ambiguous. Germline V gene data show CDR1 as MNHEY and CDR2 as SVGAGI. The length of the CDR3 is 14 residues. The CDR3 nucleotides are TGTGCCAGCAGTTACTCGAGGCCCGGCTACGAGAAGTACTTC. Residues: CASSYSRPGYEKYF.

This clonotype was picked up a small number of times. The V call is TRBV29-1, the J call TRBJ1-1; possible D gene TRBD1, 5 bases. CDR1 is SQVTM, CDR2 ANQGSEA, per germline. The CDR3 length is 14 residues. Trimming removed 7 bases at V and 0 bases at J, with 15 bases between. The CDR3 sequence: CSAGGWGLNTEAFF. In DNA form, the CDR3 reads TGCAGCGCGGGGGGGTGGGGCCTGAACACTGAAGCTTTCTTT.

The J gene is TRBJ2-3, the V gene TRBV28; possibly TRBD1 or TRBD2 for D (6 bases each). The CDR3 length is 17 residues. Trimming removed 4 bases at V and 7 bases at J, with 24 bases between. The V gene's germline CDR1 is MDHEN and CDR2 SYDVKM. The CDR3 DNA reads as TGTGCCAGCAGTTCCCCCATGGGGGGCCTAAGCATGTATACGCAGTATTTT. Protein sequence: CASSSPMGGLSMYTQYF.